One and the same sample provided the 20 T cell receptor beta chains below, sequenced in a study of T cells in Graves' hyperthyroidism and ophthalmopathy. From RNA transcripts, TCR beta CDR3 regions were amplified. The HTBI primer set drove a first-round RT-PCR of the TCR CDR3. TCRdb used MiXCR to reprocess the multiplex PCR reads, holding one entry per CDR3 protein. The sample comprises around 520,000 distinct CDR3 sequences, about an eighth of which are singletons, and about a sixth rests with the top ten. What was sequenced was blood. The source is a woman between 18 and 29 years old with Graves' hyperthyroidism.

This clonotype has at least ten counts. This chain connects TRBV19 to TRBJ1-1, with a weak D call TRBD1 (5 bases). V lost 11 bases, J lost 4 bases, and 17 bases lay in between. The CDR3 totals 13 residues. CDR1 and CDR2 (germline): LNHDA, SQIVND (reference sequence). CDR3 nucleotide sequence: TGTGCCTGCCAAGCGGGGGAGGGCACTGAAGCTTTCTTT. Amino acids: CACQAGEGTEAFF.

This clonotype was seen more than once but under ten times. The chain uses TRBV5-8 and TRBJ1-2; D ambiguous. This CDR3 is built from 16 residues. Trimming left V 4 bases short and J 8 bases short, with 24 bases between. The germline CDR1 and CDR2 sequences are SGHTS and YDEGEE. The CDR3 DNA follows: TGTGCCAGCAGCGCGGTGGCTCCCCTGAGGTCAAGGGGCTACACCTTC. Protein: CASSAVAPLRSRGYTF.

This rearrangement joins TRBV28 to TRBJ2-1; D unclear. V was pared by 8 bases and J by 8 bases, with 25 bases between. The CDR3 covers 16 residues. Germline V gene data show CDR1 as MDHEN and CDR2 as SYDVKM. The CDR3 here is CASGVSPGLEYDEQFF. CDR3 bases: TGTGCCAGCGGCGTATCGCCGGGCCTCGAGTACGATGAGCAGTTCTTC.

This clonotype came up many times. CDR3: CASSPPAGIADTQYF. The CDR3 bases are TGTGCCAGCTCACCCCCGGCAGGGATCGCAGATACGCAGTATTTT. The J gene is TRBJ2-3, the V gene TRBV18; a possible D gene is TRBD1 (5 bases). The V end was cut by 3 bases, the J end by 4 bases, with 14 bases between. The length of the CDR3 is 15 residues. In germline, CDR1 is KGHSH, CDR2 LQKENI.

At least ten counts were recorded for this clonotype. The chain has TRBV5-1 and TRBJ1-2; 12 bases match TRBD1. Losses at the gene ends were 3 bases for V and 6 bases for J; bases not matched to a gene: 9. The V gene's germline CDR1 is SGHRS and CDR2 YFSETQ. The CDR3 loop spans 16 amino acids. CDR3 sequence: CASSSRDRGRGNGYTF. For the CDR3, the DNA is TGCGCCAGCAGCTCCCGGGACAGGGGGCGAGGTAATGGCTACACCTTC.

This clonotype has only a few counts. V usage is TRBV24-1 and J usage is TRBJ2-7; D assignment may be TRBD1 or TRBD2 (6 bases each). V lost 5 bases, J lost 5 bases, and 9 bases lay in between. Germline V CDR1 and CDR2: KGHDR, SFDVKD. The CDR3 loop spans 12 amino acids. This CDR3 reads CATSAGANEQYF. The DNA of the CDR3 is TGTGCCACCAGTGCGGGGGCCAACGAGCAGTACTTC.

The sample holds many counts of this clonotype. This sequence joins TRBV25-1 and TRBJ2-7, with TRBD2 matching 11 bases. CDR1 and CDR2 (germline): MGHDK, SYGVNS. There are 14 residues in the CDR3. V trimming: 3 bases; J trimming: 3 bases; junction bases outside the gene matches: 1. CDR3 in DNA: TGTGCCAGCAGTGATACTAGCGGGAGCTACGAGCAGTACTTC. The encoded protein is CASSDTSGSYEQYF.

This clonotype was counted at least ten times. The rearrangement uses TRBV10-3 and TRBJ1-1, with unresolved D. The CDR3 is 14 residues long. Germline V gene sequence: CDR1 ENHRY, CDR2 SYGVKD. Between the trimmed V and J ends, which lost 3 bases and 1 base, there was a span of 9 bases. This chain's CDR3 is CAISDSLRNTEAFF. In DNA, the CDR3 is TGTGCCATCAGTGACTCTTTAAGGAACACTGAAGCTTTCTTT.

The V and J genes are TRBV3-1 and TRBJ2-5; tentative D call: TRBD2 (5 bases). This CDR3 contains 14 residues. Per the germline V gene, CDR1 is LGHDT and CDR2 is YNNKEL (reference sequence). V was cut by 4 bases and J by 2 bases, with 11 bases left in between. CDR3 DNA sequence: TGTGCCAGCAGCCCTCTGAGGGTTCAAGAGACCCAGTACTTC. Translating it yields CASSPLRVQETQYF.

J is TRBJ1-1 and V is TRBV6-2 or TRBV6-3; TRBD1 might be the D (5 bases). With 2 bases removed from V and 1 base from J, the gap between germline ends came to 11 bases. The CDR3 runs to 15 residues. CDR1 and CDR2 (germline): MNHEY, SVGEGT. The CDR3 sequence: CASSYLGTQNTEAFF. CDR3 nucleotide sequence: TGTGCCAGCAGTTACCTCGGGACCCAGAACACTGAAGCTTTCTTT.

This clonotype was counted ten times or more. The rearrangement links TRBV3-1 to TRBJ1-5; D is perhaps TRBD1 (5 bases). V was trimmed by 1 base and J by 2 bases, leaving 12 bases between them. Germline CDR1 is LGHDT and CDR2 is YNNKEL (reference sequence). The CDR3 extends over 16 amino acids. The CDR3 DNA sequence: TGTGCCAGCAGCCAAGGACAGAAGGGCGGCAATCAGCCCCAGCATTTT. This sequence encodes CASSQGQKGGNQPQHF.

This clonotype was counted many times. The chain combines TRBV12-3 or TRBV12-4 with TRBJ2-5, with D possibly matching TRBD2 (6 bases). V shed 1 base and J shed 5 bases, with 11 bases lying between them. This CDR3 has 14 residues. The CDR3 DNA is TGTGCCAGCAGTTTAGTGGAGGGGAGGGAGACCCAGTACTTC. Translated: CASSLVEGRETQYF.

The V gene is TRBV7-9, the J gene TRBJ2-7; D is unclear. CDR3 length equals 14 residues. From germline, CDR1 is SEHNR and CDR2 FQNEAQ (reference sequence). Trimming left V 4 bases short and J 2 bases short, with 12 bases between. CDR3 sequence reads: CASSSGRVTYEQYF. As DNA, the CDR3 is TGTGCCAGCAGCTCAGGTCGGGTTACCTACGAGCAGTACTTC. Full variable domain (remainder filled in from reference TRBV7-9 and TRBJ2-7): DTGVSQNPRHKITKRGQNVTFRCDPISEHNRLYWYRQTLGQGPEFLTYFQNEAQLEKSRLLSDRFSAERPKGSFSTLEIQRTEQGDSAMYLCASSSGRVTYEQYFGPGTRLTVT.

This clonotype was counted many times. For the CDR3, the DNA is TGTGCCTGGAATTGGAATGTCGGTAACACCATATATTTT. It yields the protein CAWNWNVGNTIYF. V gene TRBV30 combines with J gene TRBJ1-3; no firm D call. The CDR3 extends over 13 amino acids. Deletions cut 4 bases from V and 7 bases from J, with 14 bases between. From germline, CDR1 is GTSNPN and CDR2 SVGIG (reference sequence).

This clonotype was observed at least ten times. V and J are TRBV5-1 and TRBJ2-1, with D perhaps matching TRBD2 (6 bases). The CDR3 totals 15 residues. The V gene's germline CDR1 is SGHRS and CDR2 YFSETQ. The V end was cut by 0 bases, the J end by 3 bases, with 10 bases between. The CDR3 loop reads CASSLGGGNYNEQFF. Here the CDR3 DNA reads TGCGCCAGCAGCTTGGGAGGCGGGAACTACAATGAGCAGTTCTTC.

The chain links TRBV11-3 to TRBJ2-1, with D perhaps given as TRBD1 or TRBD2 (5 bases each). V was clipped by 5 bases and J by 5 bases, with 13 bases between them. The CDR3 is 14 amino acids. Germline V gene lookup returns CDR1 SGHNT and CDR2 YENEEA. CDR3 in amino acids: CASSTRDRNNEQFF. As DNA, the CDR3 is TGTGCCAGCAGCACTCGGGACCGTAACAATGAGCAGTTCTTC.

The sample holds many counts of this clonotype. This chain connects TRBV9 to TRBJ1-1, with 7 positions matching TRBD1. This CDR3 contains 17 residues. Trimming took 4 bases from V and 4 from J; bases not matched to a gene: 16. CDR1 SGDLS and CDR2 YYNGEE come from the germline V gene. CDR3 loop: CASSPDSHRGWGTEAFF. The CDR3 nucleotides are TGTGCCAGCAGCCCGGATAGTCACAGGGGCTGGGGCACTGAAGCTTTCTTT.

This clonotype has ten or more counts. Written as DNA, the CDR3 is TGTGCCAGCAGTTATCAGGGGGGTGAAGAGACCCAGTACTTC. It codes for CASSYQGGEETQYF. The chain has TRBV6-1 and TRBJ2-5, with D maybe TRBD1 (7 bases). The germline V and J ends were trimmed by 5 bases and 3 bases, with 13 bases remaining between them. The germline CDR1 and CDR2 sequences are MNHNS and SASEGT. The CDR3 length is 14 residues.

V is TRBV7-9 and J is TRBJ2-7; 7 nucleotides match TRBD2. Germline V lookup: CDR1 SEHNR, CDR2 FQNEAQ (reference sequence). V dropped 5 bases and J dropped 3; count of bases not matched to a gene: 13. CDR3 size: 16 residues. Here the CDR3 reads CASSHPAREPHYEQYF. The DNA for the CDR3 is TGTGCCAGCAGCCACCCCGCGCGGGAGCCCCACTACGAGCAGTACTTC.

The chain recombines TRBV7-9 with TRBJ2-3, with TRBD2 as a possible D gene (6 bases). The CDR3 sequence is 14 residues long. The V and J ends lost 3 bases and 4 bases respectively, with 11 bases between them. Germline lookup yields CDR1 SEHNR and CDR2 FQNEAQ (reference sequence). The DNA of the CDR3 is TGTGCCAGCAGCTTTAGCGGTGGGGCAGATACGCAGTATTTT. Residues: CASSFSGGADTQYF.